These T cell receptor beta chains were read from a single sample in a study of T cell responses to AZD1222 COVID-19 vaccine. Assay: immunoSEQ multiplex PCR; the TCRdb copy retains only in-frame clones and omits some. The repertoire holds around 140,000 clones, with roughly 92% as singletons. Source: peripheral blood, taken on day 0 of AZD1222 vaccination. These TCRs come from an adult in good health. CDR3s include the opening cysteine and the closing phenylalanine or tryptophan. A D gene is named only where the DNA matches it firmly. Not all rows give a size; the values are once, few, many and, for expanded clones, a class.

v_call	j_call	clone_size	d_call	cdr3_nt	cdr3_aa
TRBV7-8	TRBJ2-6	.	.	TGTGCCAGCAGCCCAGGGACTTTTCTAGACCCCTCTGGGGCCAACGTCCTGACTTTC	CASSPGTFLDPSGANVLTF
TRBV7-9	TRBJ2-5	.	.	TGTGCCAGCAGCCCCTGGGGCGGCCAAGAGACCCAGTACTTC	CASSPWGGQETQYF
TRBV18	TRBJ2-6	once	TRBD1	TGTGCCAGCTCACCACTATTGGGACAGGGGATTATCTCTGGGGCCAACGTCCTGACTTTC	CASSPLLGQGIISGANVLTF
TRBV25-1	TRBJ2-2	.	.	TGTGCCAGCAGTGAATTGGGCGGCGGGACCGGGGAGCTGTTTTTT	CASSELGGGTGELFF
TRBV27	TRBJ2-1	.	TRBD2	TGTGCCAGCAGTTTAATTTGGCGGGAGGCGGCACATGAGCAGTTCTTC	CASSLIWREAAHEQFF
TRBV29-1	TRBJ1-5	.	.	TGCAGCGTTGGGGTAGGGGACCAGCCCCAGCATTTT	CSVGVGDQPQHF
TRBV4-2	TRBJ2-7	.	.	TGTGCCAGCAGCCAAGAAACGGTTTGGAACGAGCAGTACTTC	CASSQETVWNEQYF
TRBV6-5	TRBJ1-4	.	TRBD1	TGTGCCAGCACTCAACAAGGACAGGGTTATGAAAAACTGTTTTTT	CASTQQGQGYEKLFF
TRBV28	TRBJ1-6	.	.	TGTGCCAGCAGGAGGGGTAATTCACCCCTCCACTTT	CASRRGNSPLHF
TRBV28	TRBJ1-6	.	.	TGTGCCAGCAGTCCCCTCCAGGGTTGGGATTCACCCCTCCACTTT	CASSPLQGWDSPLHF
TRBV14	TRBJ1-1	.	.	TGTGCCAGCAGCCAAGTTGTGGGCCGGAGCACTGAAGCTTTCTTT	CASSQVVGRSTEAFF
TRBV5-1	TRBJ2-1	few	.	TGCGCCAGCAGCTTGTCGGTGGGGGCTAGCTACAATGAGCAGTTCTTC	CASSLSVGASYNEQFF
TRBV6-5	TRBJ1-5	.	.	TGTGCCAGCAGTCTAGATAATGATGGCAATCAGCCCCAGCATTTT	CASSLDNDGNQPQHF
TRBV28	TRBJ2-3	.	.	TGTGCCAGCAGTTTGGGGGATACGCAGTATTTT	CASSLGDTQYF
TRBV7-7	TRBJ2-5	few	TRBD1	TGTGCTAGCAGCGAAGACAGGGATGAGACCCAGTACTTC	CASSEDRDETQYF
TRBV6-5	TRBJ1-2	once	.	TGTGCCAGCAGTCGGAACAGGGTGAACTCCCGAGGCTACACCTTC	CASSRNRVNSRGYTF
TRBV19	TRBJ1-1	.	.	TGTGCCAGTAGTATAGGGCAGAAAAACACTGAAGCTTTCTTT	CASSIGQKNTEAFF
TRBV4-2	TRBJ2-7	.	.	TGTGCCAGCAGCCAAGGCCAGGCGGGAATCTACGAGCAGTACTTC	CASSQGQAGIYEQYF
TRBV19	TRBJ1-4	.	.	TGTGCCAGTAGTATAGATTGGAGCGGTGAAAAACTGTTTTTT	CASSIDWSGEKLFF
TRBV5-4	TRBJ1-2	.	.	TGTGCCAGCAGCTTGGGCTTTAACTATGGCTACACCTTC	CASSLGFNYGYTF
TRBV5-1	TRBJ2-7	.	TRBD1	TGCGCCAGCAGCCTCGGACAGGCTAGCTCCTACGAGCAGTACTTC	CASSLGQASSYEQYF
TRBV28	TRBJ1-2	.	.	TGTGCCAGCAGTTTGAGTATCTATGGCTACACCTTC	CASSLSIYGYTF
TRBV12-3/TRBV12-4	TRBJ2-2	once	.	TGTGCCAGCAGGGACATCAACACCGGGGAGCTGTTTTTT	CASRDINTGELFF
TRBV24-1	TRBJ2-3	.	TRBD1	TGTGCCACCAGTGATTTGGGGGGCAGGGGGTCGTCAGATACGCAGTATTTT	CATSDLGGRGSSDTQYF
TRBV7-8	TRBJ2-3	.	TRBD2	TGTGCCAGCAGCTTAGCGGATTCGGGGTGGGACTACCCTACGTATTTT	CASSLADSGWDYPTYF
TRBV7-9	TRBJ2-7	.	.	TGTGCCAGCAGCTTACTTGCTGGCTACGAGCAGTACTTC	CASSLLAGYEQYF
TRBV4-1	TRBJ1-4	few	.	TGCGCCAGCAGCCAAGATCCGATTTTCAATGAAAAACTGTTTTTT	CASSQDPIFNEKLFF
TRBV5-1	TRBJ2-7	.	TRBD1	TGCGCCAGCAGCTTGGACAGGGGATCGGGAGAGCAGTACTTC	CASSLDRGSGEQYF
TRBV7-2	TRBJ2-1	.	.	TGTGCCAGCAGGTGGGCTGGTGCTGAGCAGTTCTTC	CASRWAGAEQFF
TRBV5-1	TRBJ2-7	.	TRBD1	TGCGCCAGCAGCTTGACCCGGGGACAGGGGGCCTACGAGCAGTACTTC	CASSLTRGQGAYEQYF
TRBV5-1	TRBJ2-5	.	.	TGCGCCAGCCGGGAAGGGGACGGAACGACCCAGTACTTC	CASREGDGTTQYF
TRBV5-4	TRBJ2-7	.	.	TGTGCCAGCAGCCCGGAACAGGGACTGATGGGGTACTTC	CASSPEQGLMGYF
TRBV2	TRBJ1-2	.	.	TGTGCCAGCAGTGAAGCCAGGGCCAGTTCGGGCTACACCTTC	CASSEARASSGYTF
TRBV4-2	TRBJ2-7	.	.	TGTGCCAGCAGCCAAGGAGGAGGGCCTTACGAGCAGTACTTC	CASSQGGGPYEQYF
TRBV2	TRBJ2-5	.	.	TGTGCCAGCTGGAGTGAGGAGACCCAGTACTTC	CASWSEETQYF
TRBV7-2	TRBJ1-6	once	.	TGTGCCAGCAGCTTAAGAGAAGTGGGTAGGGGAAGATCACCCCTCCACTTT	CASSLREVGRGRSPLHF
TRBV28	TRBJ2-7	.	TRBD1	TGTGCCAGCACCCAGGGGGCGCCGGGCGAGCAGTACTTC	CASTQGAPGEQYF
TRBV4-1	TRBJ2-3	.	.	TGCGCCAGCAGCCAAGTCGGGAGCGGTGGGGATACGCAGTATTTT	CASSQVGSGGDTQYF
TRBV3-1/TRBV3-2	TRBJ2-1	.	TRBD2	TGTGCCAGCAGCCAAGATTGGGGACTAGCGGGGCGCAATGAGCAGTTCTTC	CASSQDWGLAGRNEQFF
TRBV28	TRBJ1-2	.	TRBD1	TGTGCCAGCAGTTTAAGGCGGAGGGCAGGGGGCAGGTATGGCTACACCTTC	CASSLRRRAGGRYGYTF
TRBV10-3	TRBJ1-3	.	.	TGTGCCATCAGTGACCCCTCTCCCTCTGGAAACACCATATATTTT	CAISDPSPSGNTIYF